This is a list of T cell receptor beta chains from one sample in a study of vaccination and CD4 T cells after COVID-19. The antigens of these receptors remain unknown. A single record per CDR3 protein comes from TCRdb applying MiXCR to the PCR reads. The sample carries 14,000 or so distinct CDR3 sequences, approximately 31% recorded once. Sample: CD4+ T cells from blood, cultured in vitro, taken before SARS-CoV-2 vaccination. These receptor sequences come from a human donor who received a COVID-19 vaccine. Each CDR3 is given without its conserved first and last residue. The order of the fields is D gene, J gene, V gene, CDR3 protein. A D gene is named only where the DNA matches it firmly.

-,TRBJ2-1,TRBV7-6,ASSPRQGPQNEQF
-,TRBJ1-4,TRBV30,AFYSRAGEKLF
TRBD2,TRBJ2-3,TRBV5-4,ASSLDLAGGRDTQY
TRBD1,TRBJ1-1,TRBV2,ASSADRENEAF
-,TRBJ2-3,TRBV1,TSSHGGKRGFPRTDTQY
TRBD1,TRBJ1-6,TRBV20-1,SASRPTGENSPLH
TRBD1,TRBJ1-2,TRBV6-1,ASGDSRYGYT
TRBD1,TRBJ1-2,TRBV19,ASSHLQGYYGYT
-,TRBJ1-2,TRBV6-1,ASRASSLYGYT
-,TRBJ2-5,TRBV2,ASSEERWAMETQY
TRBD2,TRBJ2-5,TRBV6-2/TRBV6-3,ASGSGGLETQY
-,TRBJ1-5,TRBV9,ASSVGADSNQPQH
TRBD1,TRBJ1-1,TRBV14,ASSLGQGENTEAF
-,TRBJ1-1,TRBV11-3,ASSLDPWQAQGDTEAF
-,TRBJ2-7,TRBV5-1,ASSLVQAYSYEQY
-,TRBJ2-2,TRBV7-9,ASSSREVGELF
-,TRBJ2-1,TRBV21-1,ASSSTGQGAGANEQF
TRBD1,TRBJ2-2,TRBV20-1,SARTGQGDTEELF
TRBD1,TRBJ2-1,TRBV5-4,ASSLGGQPEQF
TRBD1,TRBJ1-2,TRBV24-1,ATSARDSATLRYGYT
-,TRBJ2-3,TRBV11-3,ASSLGQGKY
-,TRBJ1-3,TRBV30,AWSMTGGNTIY
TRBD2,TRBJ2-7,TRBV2,ASSLSGGRYEQY
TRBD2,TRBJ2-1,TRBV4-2,ASSQASGGHLSYNEQF
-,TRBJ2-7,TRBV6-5,ASSYSYRGTYEQY
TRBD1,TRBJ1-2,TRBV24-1,ATSEFDRGLGGYT
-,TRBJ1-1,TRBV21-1,ASSKVGYRRGLWSTEAF
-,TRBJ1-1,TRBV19,ASRVPWYTEAF
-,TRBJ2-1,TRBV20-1,SARGGGAYNEQF
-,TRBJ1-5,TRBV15,ATSRDGQYNQPQH
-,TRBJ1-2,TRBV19,ASSVTGAGYGYT
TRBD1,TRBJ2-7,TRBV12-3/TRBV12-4,ASRRTGDGEQY
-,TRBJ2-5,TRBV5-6,ASSFRGGTETQY
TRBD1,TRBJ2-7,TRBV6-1,ASSRTGSFYEQY
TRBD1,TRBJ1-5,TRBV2,ASSTFQGVGQPQH
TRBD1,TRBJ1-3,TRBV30,ASDRGPGNTIY
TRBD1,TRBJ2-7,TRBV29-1,SVDGTGTYEQY
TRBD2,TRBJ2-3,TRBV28,ASSEPLAGGAPDTQY
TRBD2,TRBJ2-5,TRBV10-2,ASTPLAGLASETQY
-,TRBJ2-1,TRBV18,ASSPIKGWNEQF
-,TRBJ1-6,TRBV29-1,SVSDRDNSPLH
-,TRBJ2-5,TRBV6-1,ASSVRRETQY
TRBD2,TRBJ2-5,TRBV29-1,SVAIRAGGISETQY
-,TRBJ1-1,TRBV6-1,AIGMGAF
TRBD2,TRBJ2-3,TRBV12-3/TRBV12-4,ANSTRSGGSTDTQY
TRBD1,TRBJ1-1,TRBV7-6,ASSDSGTGSTEAF
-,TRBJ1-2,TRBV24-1,ATSDGIGWAGYT
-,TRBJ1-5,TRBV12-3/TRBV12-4,ASSRRIVNQPQH
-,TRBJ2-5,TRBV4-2,ASSPGPFVGGGKETQY
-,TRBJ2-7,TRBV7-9,ASSLGIAWHEQY
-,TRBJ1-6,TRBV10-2,ASSDQGYSPLH
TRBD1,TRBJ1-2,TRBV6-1,ASSKPGTVIPYGYT
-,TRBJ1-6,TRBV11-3,ASSLETVDSPLH
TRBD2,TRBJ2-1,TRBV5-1,ASSLTSGGRNEQF
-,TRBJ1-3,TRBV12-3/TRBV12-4,ASSRPTGSSGNTIY
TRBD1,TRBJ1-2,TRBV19,ASSGGQATNYGYT
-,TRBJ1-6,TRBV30,AWSAGRGAHNSPLH
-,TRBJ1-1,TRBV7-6,ASQSVGDKYTEAF
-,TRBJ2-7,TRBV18,ASSPGGGYEQY